The next 21 T cell receptor beta chains were all read from a single sample in a study of T cell repertoires in aging, cancer and after chemotherapy. A mixed TRB-A/B primer pool amplified rearranged TRB by multiplex touch-down PCR. TCRdb used MiXCR to reprocess the multiplex PCR reads, holding one entry per CDR3 protein. The sample holds about 13,000 distinct CDR3 sequences, about 25% seen once. Amplification of TCR beta used genomic DNA extracted from peripheral blood. The sequencing sample was made of blood. These receptors all stem from a human donor in good health.

The chain carries TRBV9 and TRBJ2-3, with 8 nucleotides matching TRBD2. Trimming took 6 bases from V and 1 from J; bases not matched to a gene: 7. In germline, CDR1 is SGDLS, CDR2 YYNGEE. The CDR3 is 15 residues long. CDR3 DNA sequence: TGTGCCAGCACTCGGGGGGGGGGAGGCACAGATACGCAGTATTTT. Its protein is CASTRGGGGTDTQYF.

A few counts support this clonotype. J is TRBJ2-3 and V is TRBV20-1; 7 bases are shared with TRBD1. The CDR3 runs to 14 residues. Unmatched junction bases numbered 7, after V lost 5 bases and J lost 2 bases. Looked up from germline, CDR1 is DFQATT and CDR2 is SNEGSKA (reference sequence). The CDR3 sequence: CSARKGAHTDTQYF. The CDR3 nucleotides read TGCAGTGCTCGAAAGGGGGCCCACACAGATACGCAGTATTTT.

The chain joins TRBV4-2 to TRBJ1-1; D remains unclear. The CDR3 runs 16 residues. The V and J ends lost 0 bases and 1 base respectively, with 12 bases between them. The germline gives CDR1 LGHNA, CDR2 YNFKEQ. As DNA, the CDR3 is TGTGCCAGCAGCCAAGAGGTCCGGCGGCGGAACACTGAAGCTTTCTTT. As protein: CASSQEVRRRNTEAFF.

This clonotype was counted ten times or more. This chain uses TRBV29-1 with TRBJ2-1; no reliable D call. Germline CDR1 and CDR2: SQVTM and ANQGSEA. The V end was cut by 3 bases, the J end by 8 bases, with 14 bases between. The length of the CDR3 is 13 residues. For the CDR3, the DNA is TGCAGCGTTGAGCCTAGGGTATCCGATGAGCAGTTCTTC. Its protein product is CSVEPRVSDEQFF.

The table lists this clonotype with a few counts. V is TRBV12-3 or TRBV12-4 and J is TRBJ2-7, with unresolved D. This CDR3 is 12 amino acids long. Deletions cut 6 bases from V and 7 bases from J, with 13 bases between. CDR3 region: CASSPDRLEQYF. CDR3 nucleotides: TGTGCCAGCAGCCCGGACCGCTTAGAGCAGTACTTC.

This clonotype was counted a few times. The CDR3 protein is CASSLAPQWGNTGELFF. CDR3 sequence (DNA): TGTGCCAGCAGCTTGGCTCCCCAATGGGGCAACACCGGGGAGCTGTTTTTT. J is TRBJ2-2 and V is TRBV5-5; TRBD1 is a possible D gene (5 bases). Germline lookup yields CDR1 SGHKS and CDR2 YYEKEE (reference sequence). The CDR3 consists of 17 residues. The V gene lost 0 bases and the J gene lost 2 bases, with 14 bases spanning the gap.

The chain recombines TRBV20-1 with TRBJ2-3; D is ambiguous. Trimming shortened V by 0 bases and J by 7 bases, and 8 bases separated the two germline ends. The CDR3 is 12 residues long. Germline CDR1 DFQATT, CDR2 SNEGSKA (reference sequence). The CDR3 loop reads CSARDLAYTQYF. CDR3 sequence (DNA): TGCAGTGCTAGAGATTTGGCATATACGCAGTATTTT.

This clonotype is labeled as medium-sized (0.01 to 0.1%). CDR3 bases: TGCAGCGTTCGTAGCTCTTTGGATACGCAGTATTTT. This translates into CSVRSSLDTQYF. This sequence joins TRBV29-1 and TRBJ2-3, with D unclear. The germline V gene has CDR1 SQVTM and CDR2 ANQGSEA. CDR3 length: 12 amino acids. With 5 bases removed from V and 6 bases from J, the gap between germline ends came to 12 bases.

The V call is TRBV20-1, the J call TRBJ1-5, with D possibly being TRBD1 (6 bases). Germline V lookup: CDR1 DFQATT, CDR2 SNEGSKA (reference sequence). The CDR3 consists of 13 residues. The V end lost 7 bases, the J end lost 5 bases, and 15 bases lay between the germline ends. CDR3 bases: TGCAGTGGGGGGGATCAGGGGTATCAGCCCCAGCATTTT. Protein sequence: CSGGDQGYQPQHF.

This clonotype was recorded a few times. This CDR3 reads CASSHPRDRVVEQYF. The CDR3 DNA is TGTGCCAGCAGCCACCCCCGGGACAGGGTGGTCGAGCAGTACTTC. V is TRBV14 and J is TRBJ2-7; 9 positions agree with TRBD1. The CDR3 consists of 15 residues. Germline assignment: CDR1 SGHDN and CDR2 FVKESK. V was clipped by 3 bases and J by 6 bases; unmatched bases: 9.

This clonotype was counted between two and nine times. The CDR3 protein is CASIRRDGGSYGYTF. CDR3 DNA sequence: TGTGCCAGCATCCGCCGGGACGGAGGATCCTATGGCTACACCTTC. The chain joins TRBV6-1 to TRBJ1-2; possible D gene TRBD1, 5 bases. This CDR3 comprises 15 residues. Germline V gene sequence: CDR1 MNHNS, CDR2 SASEGT. Trimming cost V 7 bases and J 4 bases, with 19 bases left between them.

Relative to its sample, this clonotype is medium-sized. J is TRBJ1-4 and V is TRBV20-1, with D hard to call. Deletions cut 6 bases from V and 10 bases from J, with 12 bases between. The germline V gene encodes CDR1 DFQATT and CDR2 SNEGSKA (reference sequence). CDR3 length equals 11 residues. The CDR3 nucleotides are TGCAGTGCGAGACTACAACCAAAACTGTTTTTT. It is translated as CSARLQPKLFF.

This clonotype is termed medium-sized (0.01 to 0.1%). The gene calls are TRBV29-1 and TRBJ2-3, with D perhaps matching TRBD1 (5 bases). Germline V lookup: CDR1 SQVTM, CDR2 ANQGSEA. CDR3 size: 15 residues. V lost 2 bases to trimming and J lost 6 bases, with 18 bases between them. CDR3 in amino acids: CSVEPTDLTRDTQYF. The CDR3 DNA is TGCAGCGTTGAACCGACAGACTTAACTCGGGATACGCAGTATTTT.

The V gene is TRBV12-3 or TRBV12-4, the J gene TRBJ2-1; 7 bases are shared with TRBD2. V shed 7 bases and J 9 bases; nucleotides not matched to a gene: 12. The CDR3 is 14 amino acids. The CDR3 DNA is TGTGCCAGCACCTTGTGGGGGGGGTCCCGTGAGCAGTTCTTC. This gives the protein CASTLWGGSREQFF.

This clonotype turned up a few times. This rearrangement joins TRBV13 to TRBJ2-2; D is unresolved. The CDR3 runs 15 residues. Trimming pared 6 bases from V and 0 bases from J, leaving 11 bases between. Germline V gives CDR1 PRHDT, CDR2 FYEKMQ (reference sequence). The chain's CDR3 is CASRRPATNTGELFF. In nucleotides, the CDR3 is TGTGCCAGCAGGCGACCAGCGACGAACACCGGGGAGCTGTTTTTT.

A single count supports this clonotype. This sequence joins TRBV11-2 and TRBJ2-1; D uncertain. The germline gives CDR1 SGHAT, CDR2 FQNNGV. The CDR3 runs 13 residues. V shed 1 base and J shed 5 bases, with 6 bases lying between them. CDR3 region: CASSLAQHNEQFF. In DNA form, the CDR3 reads TGTGCCAGCAGCTTAGCGCAACACAATGAGCAGTTCTTC.

The V call is TRBV12-3 or TRBV12-4, the J call TRBJ2-3; 7 bases are a match to TRBD1. V lost 8 bases to trimming and J lost 5 bases; unmatched junction nucleotides: 7. CDR3 size: 13 residues. The CDR3 DNA sequence: TGTGCCAGCGGGGACAGAAACGTAGATACGCAGTATTTT. Protein sequence: CASGDRNVDTQYF.

This clonotype was counted a few times. The V and J genes are TRBV12-3 or TRBV12-4 and TRBJ2-5; D remains unclear. Between the trimmed V and J ends, which lost 2 bases and 1 base, there was a span of 11 bases. This CDR3 has 15 residues. CDR3 amino acids: CASSLSEGPQETQYF. Here the CDR3 DNA reads TGTGCCAGCAGTTTATCGGAAGGCCCCCAAGAGACCCAGTACTTC.

The chain is built from TRBV27 and TRBJ2-2, with D possibly being TRBD1 (6 bases). The CDR3 consists of 15 residues. The germline V and J ends were trimmed by 5 bases and 0 bases, with 10 bases remaining between them. Germline assignment: CDR1 MNHEY and CDR2 SMNVEV (reference sequence). The CDR3 is CASSTGTTNTGELFF. The CDR3 DNA follows: TGTGCCAGCAGTACCGGGACAACGAACACCGGGGAGCTGTTTTTT.

The chain couples TRBV19 to TRBJ1-5, with no clear D. This CDR3 spans 15 amino acids. V was cut by 11 bases and J by 3 bases, with 20 bases left in between. CDR1 and CDR2 from the germline V gene are LNHDA and SQIVND (reference sequence). The CDR3 DNA reads TGTGCCGGATCGTCGGGGTTTAGTGTCAATCAGCCCCAGCATTTT. It is translated as CAGSSGFSVNQPQHF.

In this sample, this clonotype turned up many times. This chain links TRBV30 with TRBJ1-5, with D perhaps TRBD1 (5 bases). The CDR3 has 14 residues. CDR1 and CDR2 (germline): GTSNPN, SVGIG (reference sequence). V lost 0 bases, J lost 9 bases, and 15 bases lay in between. Here the CDR3 DNA reads TGTGCCTGGAGTGTTTCAAGGGGCCAGGTGCCCCAGCATTTT. Translating gives CAWSVSRGQVPQHF.